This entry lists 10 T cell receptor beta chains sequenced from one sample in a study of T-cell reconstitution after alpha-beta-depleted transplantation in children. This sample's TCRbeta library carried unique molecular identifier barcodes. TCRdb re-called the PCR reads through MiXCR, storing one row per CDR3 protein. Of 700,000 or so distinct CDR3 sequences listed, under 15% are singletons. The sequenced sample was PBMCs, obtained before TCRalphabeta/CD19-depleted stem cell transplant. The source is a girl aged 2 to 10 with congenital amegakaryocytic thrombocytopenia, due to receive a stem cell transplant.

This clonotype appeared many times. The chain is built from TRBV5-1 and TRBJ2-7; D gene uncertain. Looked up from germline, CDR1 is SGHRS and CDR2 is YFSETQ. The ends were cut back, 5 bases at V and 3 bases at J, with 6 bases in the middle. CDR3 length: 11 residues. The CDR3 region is CASRAHYEQYF. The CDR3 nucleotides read TGCGCCAGCAGAGCGCACTACGAGCAGTACTTC. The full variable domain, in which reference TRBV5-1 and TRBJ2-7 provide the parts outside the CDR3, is KAGVTQTPRYLIKTRGQQVTLSCSPISGHRSVSWYQQTPGQGLQFLFEYFSETQRNKGNFPGRFSGRQFSNSRSEMNVSTLELGDSALYLCASRAHYEQYFGPGTRLTVT.

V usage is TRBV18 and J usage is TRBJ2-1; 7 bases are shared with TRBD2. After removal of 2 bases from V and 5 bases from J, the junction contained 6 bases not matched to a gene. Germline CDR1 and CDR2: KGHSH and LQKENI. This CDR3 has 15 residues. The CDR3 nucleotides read TGTGCCAGCTCACCATTTCAAGCGGGGAACAATGAGCAGTTCTTC. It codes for CASSPFQAGNNEQFF. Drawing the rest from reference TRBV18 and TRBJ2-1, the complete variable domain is NAGVMQNPRHLVRRRGQEARLRCSPMKGHSHVYWYRQLPEEGLKFMVYLQKENIIDESGMPKERFSAEFPKEGPSILRIQQVVRGDSAAYFCASSPFQAGNNEQFFGPGTRLTVL.

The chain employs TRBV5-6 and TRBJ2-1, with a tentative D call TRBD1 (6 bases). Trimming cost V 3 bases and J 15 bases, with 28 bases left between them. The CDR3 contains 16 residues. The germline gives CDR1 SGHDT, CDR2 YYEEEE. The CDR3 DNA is TGTGCCAGCAGCTCAGATGTTAGCATCGAAAGGGGGTTTTTGTTCTTC. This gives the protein CASSSDVSIERGFLFF.

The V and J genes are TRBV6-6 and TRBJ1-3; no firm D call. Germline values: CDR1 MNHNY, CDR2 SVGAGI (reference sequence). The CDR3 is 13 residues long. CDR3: CGTKRPSGNTIYF. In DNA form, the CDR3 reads TGTGGCACAAAAAGACCCTCTGGAAACACCATATATTTT.

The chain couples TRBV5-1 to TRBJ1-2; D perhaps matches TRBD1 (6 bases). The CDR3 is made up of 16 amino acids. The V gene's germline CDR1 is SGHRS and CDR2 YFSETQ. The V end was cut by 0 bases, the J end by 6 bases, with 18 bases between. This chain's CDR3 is CASSLDPGPGEDGYTF. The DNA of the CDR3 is TGCGCCAGCAGCTTGGATCCGGGACCAGGGGAGGATGGCTACACCTTC.

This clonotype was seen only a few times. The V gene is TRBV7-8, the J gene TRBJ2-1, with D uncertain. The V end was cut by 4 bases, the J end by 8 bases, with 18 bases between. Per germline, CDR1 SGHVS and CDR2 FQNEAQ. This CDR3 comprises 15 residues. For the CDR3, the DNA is TGTGCCAGCAGCTGGCCCTTATCCTTGGCCGATGAGCAGTTCTTC. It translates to CASSWPLSLADEQFF.

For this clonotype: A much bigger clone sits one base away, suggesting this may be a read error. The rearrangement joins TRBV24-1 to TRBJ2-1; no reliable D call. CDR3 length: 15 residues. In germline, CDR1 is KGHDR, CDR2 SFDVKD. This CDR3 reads CATSVRESSYNEQSF. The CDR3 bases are TGTGCCACCAGTGTCAGAGAAAGCTCCTACAATGAGCAGTCCTTC.

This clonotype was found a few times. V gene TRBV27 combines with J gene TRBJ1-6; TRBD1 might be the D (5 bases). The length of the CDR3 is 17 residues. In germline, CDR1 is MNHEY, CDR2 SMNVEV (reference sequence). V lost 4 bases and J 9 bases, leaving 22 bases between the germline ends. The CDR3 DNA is TGTGCCAGCAGTTCGGGACCCCGGGGGGTGAAGGGTTCACCCCTCCACTTT. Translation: CASSSGPRGVKGSPLHF.

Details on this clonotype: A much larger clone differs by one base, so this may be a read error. The CDR3 loop is CSARDLSSYEQHF. CDR3 DNA: TGCAGTGCTAGAGATCTCAGCTCCTACGAGCAGCACTTC. V usage is TRBV20-1 and J usage is TRBJ2-7; D not certain. Germline V lookup: CDR1 DFQATT, CDR2 SNEGSKA (reference sequence). This CDR3 contains 13 residues.

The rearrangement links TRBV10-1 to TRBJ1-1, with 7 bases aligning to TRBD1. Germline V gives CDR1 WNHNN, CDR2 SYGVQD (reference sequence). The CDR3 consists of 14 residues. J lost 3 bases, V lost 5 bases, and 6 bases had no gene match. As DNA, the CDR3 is TGCGCCAGCAGTCCGACAGGGTCGGACACTGAAGCTTTCTTT. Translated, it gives CASSPTGSDTEAFF.